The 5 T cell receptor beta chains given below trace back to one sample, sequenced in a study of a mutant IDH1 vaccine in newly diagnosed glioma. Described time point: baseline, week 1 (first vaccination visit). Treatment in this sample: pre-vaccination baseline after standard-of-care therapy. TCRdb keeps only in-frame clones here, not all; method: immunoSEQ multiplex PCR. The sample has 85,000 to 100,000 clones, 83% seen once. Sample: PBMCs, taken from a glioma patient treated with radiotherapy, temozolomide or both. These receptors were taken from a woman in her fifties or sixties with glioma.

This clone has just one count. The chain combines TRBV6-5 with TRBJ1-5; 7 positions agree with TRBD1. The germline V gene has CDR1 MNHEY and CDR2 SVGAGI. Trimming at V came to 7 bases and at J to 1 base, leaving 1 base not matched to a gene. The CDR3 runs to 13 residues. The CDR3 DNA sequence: TGTGCCAGCAAACAGGGGAGCAATCAGCCCCAGCATTTT. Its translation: CASKQGSNQPQHF.

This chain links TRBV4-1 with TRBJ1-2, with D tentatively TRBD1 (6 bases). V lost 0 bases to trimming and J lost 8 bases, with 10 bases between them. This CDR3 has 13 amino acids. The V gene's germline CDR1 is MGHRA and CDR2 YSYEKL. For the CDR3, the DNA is TGCGCCAGCAGCCAAGACGGCGACAGGGGCTACACCTTC. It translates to CASSQDGDRGYTF.

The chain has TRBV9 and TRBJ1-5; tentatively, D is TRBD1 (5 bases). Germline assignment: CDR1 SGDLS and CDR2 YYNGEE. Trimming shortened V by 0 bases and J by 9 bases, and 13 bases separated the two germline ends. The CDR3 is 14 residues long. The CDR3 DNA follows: TGTGCCAGCAGCGTAGGGGACCCCCCCTCGCCCCAGCATTTT. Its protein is CASSVGDPPSPQHF. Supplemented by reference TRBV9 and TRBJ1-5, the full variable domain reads DSGVTQTPKHLITATGQRVTLRCSPRSGDLSVYWYQQSLDQGLQFLIQYYNGEERAKGNILERFSAQQFPDLHSELNLSSLELGDSALYFCASSVGDPPSPQHFGDGTRLSIL.

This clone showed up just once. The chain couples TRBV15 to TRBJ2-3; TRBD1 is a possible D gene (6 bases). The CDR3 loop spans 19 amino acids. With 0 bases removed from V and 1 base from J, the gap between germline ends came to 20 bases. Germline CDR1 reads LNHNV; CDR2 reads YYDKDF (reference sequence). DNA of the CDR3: TGTGCCACCAGCAGAGATCGCGGCAGGGGTGAAACCCGCACAGATACGCAGTATTTT. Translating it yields CATSRDRGRGETRTDTQYF.

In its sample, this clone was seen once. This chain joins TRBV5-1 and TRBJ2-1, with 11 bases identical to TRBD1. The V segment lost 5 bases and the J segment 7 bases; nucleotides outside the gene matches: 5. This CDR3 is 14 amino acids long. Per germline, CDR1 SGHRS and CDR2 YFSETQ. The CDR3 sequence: CASSWTGGLNEQFF. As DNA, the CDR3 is TGCGCCAGCAGTTGGACAGGGGGCCTAAATGAGCAGTTCTTC.